This T cell receptor (beta chain) comes out of a study of post-analysis software for immune sequencing data. Across the study: The cohort encompassed relapsing-remitting, secondary progressive and progressive-relapsing multiple sclerosis disease courses. Notes on the study in general: Controls had lower frequencies than patients of four or five TRBV segments, which included TRBV5-6, TRBV5-1 and TRBV20-1. Controls' normalized Chao1 diversity significantly exceeded that of multiple sclerosis patients. Samples made in the same batch grouped tightly together by F measure.

Trimming took 4 bases from V and 3 from J, leaving 13 bases between them. There are 14 residues in the CDR3. Germline CDR1 reads DFQATT; CDR2 reads SNEGSKA (reference sequence). The TCR beta cDNA libraries carried unique molecular identifiers. MiXCR, applied by TCRdb to the PCR reads, yields one record per CDR3 protein. The sample consists of roughly 650,000 distinct CDR3 sequences, roughly three fifths of them appearing once. With regard to this clonotype: What it recognizes is unknown.

The TCR originated in a girl aged 2 to 10 with multiple sclerosis. The sample was blood. The chain employs TRBV20-1 and TRBJ2-1; D unresolved. The CDR3 spells CSAIKGPVYNEQFF. In DNA, the CDR3 is TGCAGTGCTATTAAAGGTCCGGTCTACAATGAGCAGTTCTTC.